The present T cell receptor (beta chain) was sequenced within a study of blood T cells in healthy people across ages. Study details: Template switching captured about one barcoded beta molecule per two T cells.

The sample holds a few counts of this clonotype. What it binds is not known. CDR3 length: 16 amino acids. V lost 6 bases, J lost 1 base, and 18 bases lay in between. From germline, CDR1 is SEHNR and CDR2 FQNEAQ (reference sequence). Study observations and caveats: Diversity estimates drawn from one million T cells were deemed underestimates.

Sample-barcoded 5' priming and a J-beta primer mix drove a second PCR of about 6 to 12 cycles. TCRdb ran MiXCR on the 5' RACE reads and lists one entry per CDR3 protein. The data contain approximately 960,000 distinct CDR3 sequences, roughly 28% of them singletons. These data also formed part of another study, on T cells of mothers and their children. That work adds: Normalized overlap was always slightly, never significantly, higher in related than unrelated mother-child pairs.

This TCR came from a woman in her forties in good health. Sequencing was performed on blood. The chain joins TRBV7-9 to TRBJ1-1; D is unclear. Here the CDR3 DNA reads TGTGCCAGCAGTTCCCAAGGAGGCTGGAAGAACACTGAAGCTTTCTTT. Translated, it gives CASSSQGGWKNTEAFF.